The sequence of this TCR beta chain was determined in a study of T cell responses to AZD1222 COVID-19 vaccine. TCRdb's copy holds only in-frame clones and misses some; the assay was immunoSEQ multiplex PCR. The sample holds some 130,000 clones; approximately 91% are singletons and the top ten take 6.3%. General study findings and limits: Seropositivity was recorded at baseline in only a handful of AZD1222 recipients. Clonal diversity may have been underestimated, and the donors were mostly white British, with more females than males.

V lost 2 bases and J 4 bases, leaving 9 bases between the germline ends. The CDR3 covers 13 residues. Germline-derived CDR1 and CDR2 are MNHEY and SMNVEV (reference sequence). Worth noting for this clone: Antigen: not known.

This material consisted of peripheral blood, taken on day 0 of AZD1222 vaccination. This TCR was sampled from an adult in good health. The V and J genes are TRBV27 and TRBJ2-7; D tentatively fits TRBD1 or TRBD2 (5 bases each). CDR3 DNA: TGTGCCAGCAGTTTAGGGACGTGGTACGAGCAGTACTTC. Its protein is CASSLGTWYEQYF.